This is a list of T cell receptor beta chains from one sample in a study of regulatory T cells in long-lasting Graves disease. TCRdb passed the multiplex PCR reads through MiXCR, listing each CDR3 protein once. In the table there are a few hundred thousand distinct CDR3 sequences, about 20% of which are singletons. The sequencing here drew on peripheral blood mononuclear cells (PBMCs), taken when the disease was refractory, from a patient treated with antithyroid drugs. These receptors came from a female donor with Graves disease. Each CDR3 is given without its conserved first and last residue.

J,V,CDR3
TRBJ2-3,TRBV28,ASSLTQGRSTDTQY
TRBJ1-4,TRBV5-1,ASSPEQGADEKLF
TRBJ2-5,TRBV28,ASSLSALGETQY
TRBJ2-5,TRBV6-2/TRBV6-3,ASSYRPWVAGADGKETQY
TRBJ2-1,TRBV2,ASLSGSFPF
TRBJ2-5,TRBV30,AWGNPGPRGETQY
TRBJ1-4,TRBV30,AWSAQAGNEKLF
TRBJ1-1,TRBV27,ASRTGGMNTEAF
TRBJ1-6,TRBV2,ASSEALPGGFYNSPLH
TRBJ2-7,TRBV2,ASRPDPGRLYEQY
TRBJ2-1,TRBV12-3/TRBV12-4,ASSGDGLGNAPSSYNEQF
TRBJ2-4,TRBV11-2,ASSPRTSGRTMGKNIQY
TRBJ2-7,TRBV20-1,SARGPLYEQY
TRBJ2-5,TRBV7-9,ASSLVPSKSEETQY
TRBJ2-7,TRBV2,ASSDGGAYEQY
TRBJ1-1,TRBV29-1,SSCDLNTEAF
NA,TRBV12-3/TRBV12-4,ASSLGRIGAWGTDAF
TRBJ1-1,TRBV10-3,AIGQMNTEAF
TRBJ2-1,TRBV9,ASSVDLAGVNEQF
TRBJ2-2,TRBV19,ASSIQGVGASNTGELF
TRBJ1-2,TRBV11-2,ASSLDRGQDGYT
TRBJ2-7,TRBV7-2,ASSYHTSGSYEQY
TRBJ2-2,TRBV6-1,ASSNNQNTGELF
TRBJ2-5,TRBV6-5,ASSYSSGQSLLGETQY
TRBJ2-3,TRBV5-1,ASSDTSGRAVDTQY
TRBJ1-3,TRBV6-8,ASSSWTGGDSENTIY
TRBJ2-2,TRBV29-1,SVGDSGLGELF
TRBJ1-2,TRBV19,ASTPAIDSGYT
TRBJ1-2,TRBV20-1,SAPGPNYGYT
TRBJ2-7,TRBV10-3,AIRTGTGGSYEQY
TRBJ2-2,TRBV7-2,ASNPEGTGELF
TRBJ2-5,TRBV5-6,ASTWTGETQY
TRBJ1-5,TRBV4-2,ASSQVGRRRENQPQH
TRBJ1-2,TRBV20-1,SARDRFRNREDYGYT
TRBJ1-1,TRBV7-2,ASSLGMDEAF
TRBJ1-1,TRBV28,ASSLRLVGKAF
TRBJ1-1,TRBV2,ASSDTGLNTEAF
TRBJ2-5,TRBV7-2,ASSAGQGAGETQY
TRBJ2-2,TRBV2,ASSDDRVVGELF
TRBJ2-5,TRBV28,ASSQAGSGGETQY
TRBJ2-5,TRBV12-3/TRBV12-4,ASRGDRGQGETQY
TRBJ1-6,TRBV7-8,ASSSLEHQNSPLH
TRBJ1-3,TRBV5-1,ASSLVGRSSGNTIY
TRBJ1-2,TRBV6-1,ASRQGTYGYT
TRBJ2-3,TRBV29-1,SVDRGTDTQY
TRBJ2-1,TRBV29-1,SVGILAGNEQF
TRBJ1-1,TRBV6-1,ASSEGMNTEAF
TRBJ2-7,TRBV29-1,SVGQGSYEQY
TRBJ1-2,TRBV20-1,SARPGRSLSNYGYT
TRBJ2-5,TRBV27,ASSLLLAGVETQY
TRBJ2-5,TRBV5-1,ASSTNPGPQETQY
TRBJ1-1,TRBV18,ASSERGRGNTEAF
TRBJ2-4,TRBV29-1,SVAEGFLAKNIQY
TRBJ1-4,TRBV7-9,ASSPRKGRIEKLF